This T cell receptor beta chain was recovered during a study of CD8 T cells in ankylosing spondylitis. Overall study results and limits: A number of the motif variants had already been described in reactive arthritis synovial fluid and blood. Characteristic of ankylosing spondylitis blood, it appeared, was a TCR beta motif comprising roughly 8 highly homologous variants.

The CDR3 spans 13 residues. V shed 3 bases and J shed 0 bases, with 6 bases lying between them. Germline V gives CDR1 SQVTM, CDR2 ANQGSEA. The sample holds a few counts of this clonotype. No antigen is known for it. Researchers built TCR beta libraries using quantitative 5'-RACE with molecular barcodes. Via MiXCR, TCRdb re-called the 5' RACE reads, giving one row per CDR3 protein. The sample contains around 330,000 distinct CDR3 sequences, about 9.9% of which appear only once. The sequence was collected from a female donor with ankylosing spondylitis or in good health (not recorded which). Sequencing input: blood, either unsorted or a sorted T cell fraction (not recorded which). The genes are TRBV29-1 and TRBJ1-3; D unresolved. This chain's CDR3 is CSVEGRSGNTIYF. The CDR3 region has the DNA TGCAGCGTTGAGGGTCGCTCTGGAAACACCATATATTTT.